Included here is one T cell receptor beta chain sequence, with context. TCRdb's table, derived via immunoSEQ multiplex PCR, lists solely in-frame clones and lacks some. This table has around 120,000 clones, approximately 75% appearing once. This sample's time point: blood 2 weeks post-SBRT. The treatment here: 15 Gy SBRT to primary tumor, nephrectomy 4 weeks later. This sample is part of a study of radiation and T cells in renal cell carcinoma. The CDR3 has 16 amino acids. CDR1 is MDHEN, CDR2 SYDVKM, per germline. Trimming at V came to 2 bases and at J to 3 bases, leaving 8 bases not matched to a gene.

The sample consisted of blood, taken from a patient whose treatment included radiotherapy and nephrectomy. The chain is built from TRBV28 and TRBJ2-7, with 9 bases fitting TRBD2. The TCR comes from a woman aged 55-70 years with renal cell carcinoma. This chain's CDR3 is CASSLSGLAGRYEQYF. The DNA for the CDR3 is TGTGCCAGCAGTTTAAGTGGCCTAGCGGGACGCTACGAGCAGTACTTC.